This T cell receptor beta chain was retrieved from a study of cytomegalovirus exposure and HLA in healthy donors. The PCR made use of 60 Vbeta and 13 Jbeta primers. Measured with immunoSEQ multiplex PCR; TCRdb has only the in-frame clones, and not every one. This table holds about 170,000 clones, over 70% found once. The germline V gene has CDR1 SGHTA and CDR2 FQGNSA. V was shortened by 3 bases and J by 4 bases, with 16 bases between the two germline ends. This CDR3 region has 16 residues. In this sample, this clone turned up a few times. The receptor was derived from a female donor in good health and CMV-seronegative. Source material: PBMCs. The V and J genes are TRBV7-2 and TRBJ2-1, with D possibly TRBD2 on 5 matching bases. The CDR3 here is CASSLNWRWEYNEQFF. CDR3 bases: TGTGCCAGCAGCTTGAATTGGCGGTGGGAGTACAATGAGCAGTTCTTC.